Ten or more counts support the clone carrying this T cell receptor (beta chain). The antigen remains unidentified. Trimming removed 3 bases at V and 0 bases at J, with 11 bases between. Germline CDR1 and CDR2: DFQATT and SNEGSKA (reference sequence). There are 15 residues in the CDR3. Memory CD4+ cells were defined as CD4+CD45RO+CD25-. Points from the study as a whole: In terms of TCR gene usage, tumor memory CD4+ T cells clustered together with blood and lymph node memory CD4+ cells, as well as with lymph node naive CD4+ cells.

After constant-region reverse-primer amplification, full-length variable regions underwent semi-nested PCR with Nested Universal Primer A. TCRdb recomputed calls from the 5' RACE reads with MiXCR, one row per CDR3 protein. The table has roughly 5,300 distinct CDR3 sequences, roughly a third seen once. The chain carries TRBV20-1 and TRBJ2-2, with D unresolved. The sample taken for sequencing was memory CD4+ T cells sorted from blood. Described subset: memory CD4+ T cells, CD4+CD45RO+CD25-. The sequence came from a female donor with breast cancer. The CDR3 nucleotides are TGCAGTGCTAGGGGTCTGTCGGCGAACACCGGGGAGCTGTTTTTT. As protein: CSARGLSANTGELFF.